Presented here are 21 T cell receptor beta chains from one specimen sequenced in a study of T cells in Graves' hyperthyroidism and ophthalmopathy (dated by TCRdb to the late 2010s). Libraries came from multiplex PCR. The instrument was an Illumina HiSeq 2000. The TCR beta CDR3 regions were amplified from the RNA transcripts. For the first round of RT-PCR on the TCR CDR3, the HTBI primer set was used together with the Qiagen OneStep RT-PCR kit. Starting from the raw public reads, TCRdb applied fastp trimming at Q25, assembled clones with MiXCR and retained in-frame beta chains. CDR3 protein sequences are deduplicated, and each keeps its most common genes and DNA. This sample lists about 690,000 distinct CDR3 sequences; roughly a sixth were detected once. Roughly 15% of the sample lies in the top ten. Sequencing input: blood. The receptors here all came from a man in his fifties with Graves' hyperthyroidism.

CDR3 residues: CSSTGGYQPQHF. The CDR3 coding sequence is TGCAGTTCCACAGGGGGGTATCAGCCCCAGCATTTT. The genes are TRBV20-1 and TRBJ1-5; 8 positions match TRBD1. Looked up from germline, CDR1 is DFQATT and CDR2 is SNEGSKA (reference sequence). The CDR3 has 12 residues. With 8 bases clipped from V and 5 bases from J, the junction kept 5 bases outside the gene matches.

This clonotype has only one observation. The junction differs from germline at one of its ends, possibly a read error. This rearrangement joins TRBV7-7 to TRBJ2-3; 8 nucleotides line up with TRBD2. CDR3 length: 14 residues. Looked up from germline, CDR1 is SSHAT and CDR2 is FNYEAQ (reference sequence). CDR3 sequence (DNA): TGTGCTAGCAGCCCAAGCGGGAGATCAGATACGCAGTATTTT. This encodes CASSPSGRSDTQYF. The variable domain in full, with the rest retrieved from reference TRBV7-7 and TRBJ2-3, is GAGVSQSPRYKVTKRGQDVTLRCDPISSHATLYWYQQALGQGPEFLTYFNYEAQPDKSGLPSDRFSAERPEGSISTLTIQRTEQRDSAMYRCASSPSGRSDTQYFGPGTRLTVL.

The table lists this clonotype with many counts. The rearrangement joins TRBV28 to TRBJ2-7; 8 nucleotides align to TRBD2. Germline V gene data show CDR1 as MDHEN and CDR2 as SYDVKM. This CDR3 spans 19 amino acids. V lost 3 bases to trimming and J lost 0 bases; unmatched junction nucleotides: 16. CDR3 nucleotides: TGTGCCAGCAGTTTCTGGGTCTTCGGCGGGAGGAACAGCTCCTACGAGCAGTACTTC. Translated: CASSFWVFGGRNSSYEQYF.

V is TRBV18 and J is TRBJ2-1, with D possibly being TRBD2 (5 bases). V lost 0 bases and J 4 bases, leaving 13 bases between the germline ends. The CDR3 loop spans 16 amino acids. In germline, CDR1 is KGHSH, CDR2 LQKENI. CDR3 residues: CASSPPEGSRYNEQFF. The CDR3 nucleotides read TGTGCCAGCTCACCACCCGAGGGAAGCAGGTACAATGAGCAGTTCTTC.

This chain uses TRBV2 with TRBJ2-7; the D is unclear. Trimming removed 3 bases from V and 0 bases from J, with 9 bases in between. This CDR3 has 14 amino acids. Germline CDR1 reads SNHLY; CDR2 reads FYNNEI. The CDR3 is CASSEPANSYEQYF. CDR3 in DNA: TGTGCCAGCAGTGAGCCGGCCAACTCCTACGAGCAGTACTTC.

This clonotype was seen at least ten times. This rearrangement joins TRBV18 to TRBJ2-5; D not resolved. Looked up from germline, CDR1 is KGHSH and CDR2 is LQKENI. The CDR3 length is 14 residues. V was cut by 0 bases and J by 2 bases, with 7 bases left in between. This chain's CDR3 is CASSPPGVQETQYF. In DNA form, the CDR3 reads TGTGCCAGCTCACCACCAGGCGTTCAAGAGACCCAGTACTTC.

This clonotype showed up just a few times. This chain joins TRBV11-2 and TRBJ2-3; D is ambiguous. This CDR3 is built from 14 residues. Germline CDR1 SGHAT, CDR2 FQNNGV. With 5 bases removed from V and 0 bases from J, the gap between germline ends came to 9 bases. The CDR3: CASSREVSTDTQYF. The CDR3 nucleotides are TGTGCCAGCAGCAGAGAGGTTAGCACAGATACGCAGTATTTT.

CDR3 nucleotides: TGTGCCAGCCAAACGGGACTAGCGGCCAATGAGCAGTTCTTC. Its protein is CASQTGLAANEQFF. The rearrangement uses TRBV2 and TRBJ2-1; 11 bases are a match to TRBD2. Germline V lookup: CDR1 SNHLY, CDR2 FYNNEI. V shed 8 bases, J shed 6 bases, and the junction held 6 bases outside the gene matches. CDR3 size: 14 residues.

This clonotype was recorded a few times. The gene calls are TRBV18 and TRBJ2-4, with D perhaps matching TRBD2 (5 bases). This CDR3 is built from 17 residues. Germline assignment: CDR1 KGHSH and CDR2 LQKENI. V was clipped by 3 bases and J by 4 bases, with 19 bases between them. CDR3 coding DNA: TGTGCCAGCTCACCCGAGGGCCCGCATGATTTAAAAAACATTCAGTACTTC. Translating gives CASSPEGPHDLKNIQYF. The full variable domain, its missing parts supplied by reference TRBV18 and TRBJ2-4, is NAGVMQNPRHLVRRRGQEARLRCSPMKGHSHVYWYRQLPEEGLKFMVYLQKENIIDESGMPKERFSAEFPKEGPSILRIQQVVRGDSAAYFCASSPEGPHDLKNIQYFGAGTRLSVL.

CDR3 amino acids: CASSIAALSPYEQYF. The CDR3 DNA reads TGTGCCAGTAGTATCGCAGCTCTTTCCCCCTACGAGCAGTACTTC. This chain connects TRBV19 to TRBJ2-7, with D unresolved. The CDR3 length is 15 residues. Per germline, CDR1 LNHDA and CDR2 SQIVND (reference sequence). V dropped 3 bases and J dropped 2 bases, with 14 bases sitting between them.

V and J are TRBV2 and TRBJ1-1; D unclear. Looked up from germline, CDR1 is SNHLY and CDR2 is FYNNEI. Between the trimmed V and J ends, which lost 4 bases and 5 bases, there was a span of 8 bases. There are 12 residues in the CDR3. The CDR3 loop is CASSGGFTEAFF. CDR3 nucleotides: TGTGCCAGCAGTGGGGGTTTTACTGAAGCTTTCTTT. The full variable domain, its missing parts supplied by reference TRBV2 and TRBJ1-1, is EPEVTQTPSHQVTQMGQEVILRCVPISNHLYFYWYRQILGQKVEFLVSFYNNEISEKSEIFDDQFSVERPDGSNFTLKIRSTKLEDSAMYFCASSGGFTEAFFGQGTRLTVV.

This clonotype came up many times. The chain couples TRBV27 to TRBJ2-7; tentative D call: TRBD2 (6 bases). The CDR3 contains 12 residues. Germline V CDR1 and CDR2: MNHEY, SMNVEV (reference sequence). V was pared by 8 bases and J by 5 bases, with 13 bases between. CDR3 sequence: CASGRIRNEQYF. In DNA form, the CDR3 reads TGTGCCAGCGGGAGGATAAGGAACGAGCAGTACTTC.

This clonotype has ten or more counts. The chain uses TRBV3-1 and TRBJ1-5; 9 bases match TRBD1. The CDR3 runs 19 residues. In germline, CDR1 is LGHDT, CDR2 YNNKEL (reference sequence). V gave up 0 bases and J gave up 8 bases; unmatched junction bases: 17. The DNA for the CDR3 is TGTGCCAGCAGCCAAGATCCGGCGGCCGGGACAGGGACTAGAAAGCCCCAGCATTTT. Translating it yields CASSQDPAAGTGTRKPQHF.

Many counts were recorded for this clonotype. This chain uses TRBV25-1 with TRBJ1-1, with D perhaps matching TRBD1 (6 bases). Trimming took off 1 base at V and 0 bases at J, with 6 bases between the two ends. The germline V gene encodes CDR1 MGHDK and CDR2 SYGVNS. The CDR3 extends over 14 amino acids. The CDR3 region is CASSEWDMNTEAFF. The CDR3 coding sequence is TGTGCCAGCAGTGAATGGGACATGAACACTGAAGCTTTCTTT.

Ten or more counts support this clonotype. CDR3 sequence reads: CASSESWTSYYEQYF. The DNA of the CDR3 is TGTGCCAGCAGTGAATCTTGGACCTCTTACTACGAGCAGTACTTC. The rearrangement links TRBV2 to TRBJ2-7, with D hard to call. Germline assignment: CDR1 SNHLY and CDR2 FYNNEI. Trimming removed 2 bases from V and 3 bases from J, with 14 bases in between. The CDR3 consists of 15 residues.

This clonotype was counted at least ten times. This sequence joins TRBV2 and TRBJ1-2; 8 positions agree with TRBD1. Germline CDR1 SNHLY, CDR2 FYNNEI. The V segment lost 7 bases and the J segment 6 bases; nucleotides outside the gene matches: 13. The CDR3 runs to 15 residues. The CDR3 is CASTPRTGPGNGYTF. The DNA for the CDR3 is TGTGCCAGCACTCCTAGGACAGGGCCTGGAAATGGCTACACCTTC.

The J gene is TRBJ1-1, the V gene TRBV20-1; 9 bases fit TRBD1. Germline V lookup: CDR1 DFQATT, CDR2 SNEGSKA (reference sequence). The CDR3 length is 13 residues. The ends lost 6 bases at V and 1 base at J; junction bases unmatched: 3. The CDR3: CSATTGGNTEAFF. DNA of the CDR3: TGCAGTGCCACGACAGGGGGGAACACTGAAGCTTTCTTT.

This clonotype was picked up a small number of times. The gene calls are TRBV24-1 and TRBJ2-2; a possible D gene is TRBD1 (5 bases). V was pared by 5 bases and J by 4 bases, with 13 bases between. The CDR3 length is 15 residues. The germline CDR1 and CDR2 sequences are KGHDR and SFDVKD. Written as DNA, the CDR3 is TGTGCCACCAGTGCGGACACCATGGGCACCGGGGAGCTGTTTTTT. Translated, it gives CATSADTMGTGELFF.

The sample holds many counts of this clonotype. The genes are TRBV27 and TRBJ1-6, with TRBD1 matching over 9 bases. The CDR3 loop spans 14 amino acids. The J segment lost 8 bases and the V segment lost 7 bases, leaving 6 bases of the junction unmatched. Germline values: CDR1 MNHEY, CDR2 SMNVEV (reference sequence). CDR3 DNA: TGTGCCAGCACTTCACAGGGGGCAGATTCACCCCTCCACTTT. Protein: CASTSQGADSPLHF.

This clonotype was counted ten times or more. The chain uses TRBV29-1 and TRBJ2-5, with D tentatively TRBD1 or TRBD2 (5 bases each). The germline V gene encodes CDR1 SQVTM and CDR2 ANQGSEA. CDR3 length: 14 amino acids. V gave up 5 bases and J gave up 3 bases, with 16 bases separating them. This CDR3 is CSVMGVQGKETQYF. The CDR3 DNA follows: TGCAGCGTTATGGGAGTGCAGGGAAAAGAGACCCAGTACTTC.

This clonotype appeared a single time. The chain recombines TRBV15 with TRBJ2-5; TRBD1 or TRBD2 may be the D gene (5 bases each). The CDR3 loop spans 15 amino acids. Germline CDR1 reads LNHNV; CDR2 reads YYDKDF (reference sequence). The ends were cut back, 0 bases at V and 7 bases at J, with 15 bases in the middle. As DNA, the CDR3 is TGTGCCACCAGCAGAGAGGGAAGTACAGGAGGGACCCAGTACTTC. This encodes CATSREGSTGGTQYF.